This T cell receptor (beta chain) was sequenced in a study of T cells in Graves' hyperthyroidism and ophthalmopathy. TCR beta CDR3 regions were amplified from RNA. The HTBI set primed first-round TCR CDR3 RT-PCR. Via MiXCR, TCRdb re-called the multiplex PCR reads, giving one row per CDR3 protein. The sample lists 400,000 to 450,000 distinct CDR3 sequences, roughly 15% seen once, with approximately 13% in the top ten. This clonotype showed up many times. The CDR3 length is 16 residues. The V and J ends lost 6 bases and 2 bases, in that order; junction bases with no gene match: 9. Sequencing was done on a sample of blood. This sequence was found in a man aged 18 to 35 with Graves' ophthalmopathy. The chain joins TRBV12-3 or TRBV12-4 to TRBJ2-1; 8 positions match TRBD1. CDR3 sequence reads: CASSLQGGNPYNEQFF. Written as DNA, the CDR3 is TGTGCCAGCAGCCTACAGGGGGGTAACCCCTACAATGAGCAGTTCTTC.